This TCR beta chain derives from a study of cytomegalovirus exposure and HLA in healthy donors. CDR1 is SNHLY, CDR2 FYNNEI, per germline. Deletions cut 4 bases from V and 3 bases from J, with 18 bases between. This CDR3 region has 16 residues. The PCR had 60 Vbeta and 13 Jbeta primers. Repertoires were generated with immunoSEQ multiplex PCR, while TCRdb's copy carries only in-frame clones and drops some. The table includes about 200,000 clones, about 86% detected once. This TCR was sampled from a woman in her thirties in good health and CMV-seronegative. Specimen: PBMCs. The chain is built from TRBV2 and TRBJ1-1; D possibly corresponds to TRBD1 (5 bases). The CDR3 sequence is CASSGPSSPGDTEAFF. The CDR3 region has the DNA TGTGCCAGCAGTGGTCCAAGCTCCCCGGGGGACACTGAAGCTTTCTTT.